The rows below give T cell receptor beta chains drawn from one sample of a study of beta chain features in type 1 diabetes. The table came from immunoSEQ multiplex PCR; TCRdb's copy has only in-frame clones and leaves some out. The sample has some 360,000 clones, 8% to 10% seen once. The sample taken for sequencing was central memory CD4+ T cells from blood. The receptor set was obtained from a man aged 25-40 years with type 1 diabetes. Each CDR3 is given with its conserved first and last residue. The D gene is left open where the match is weak. Some rows mark clone size as missing; the rest say once, few, many or name a class of expanded clone.

v_call	cdr3_length	j_call	clone_size	d_call	cdr3_nt	cdr3_aa
TRBV2	13	TRBJ2-7	NA	NA	TGTGCCAGCAGCAGAGAGGGTCTGGGAGAGCAGTACTTC	CASSREGLGEQYF
TRBV6-6	15	TRBJ2-4	few	NA	TGTGCCAGCAGTCCCTCAGGGTCGGCCAAAAACATTCAGTACTTC	CASSPSGSAKNIQYF
TRBV28	18	TRBJ2-6	few	TRBD2	TGTGCCAGCAGTTCGGGACTAGCGGGGGACTCTGGGGCCAACGTCCTGACTTTC	CASSSGLAGDSGANVLTF
TRBV6-5	15	TRBJ1-1	many	NA	TGTGCCAGCAGTAGCCAGGGTTTCGGTAACACTGAAGCTTTCTTT	CASSSQGFGNTEAFF
TRBV7-2	15	TRBJ1-1	few	NA	TGTGCCAGCAGCTTAGACCGAGGGATGAACACTGAAGCTTTCTTT	CASSLDRGMNTEAFF
TRBV18	15	TRBJ2-7	few	TRBD1	TGTGCCAGCTCACTCCAGGCGACAGGGGGATACGAGCAGTACTTC	CASSLQATGGYEQYF
TRBV10-3	11	TRBJ2-2	few	NA	TGTGCCATCAAGGACACCGGGGAGCTGTTTTTT	CAIKDTGELFF
TRBV27	13	TRBJ1-5	NA	NA	TGTGCCAGCAGTTTGACAGTTGATCAGCCCCAGCATTTT	CASSLTVDQPQHF
TRBV5-1	14	TRBJ1-2	few	TRBD1	TGCGCCAGCAGCTTGGATACAGGGGGCTATGGCTACACCTTC	CASSLDTGGYGYTF
TRBV28	16	TRBJ2-7	NA	TRBD2	TGTGCCAGCAGTTTATATAGCGGGAGTGGCTCCTACGAGCAGTACTTC	CASSLYSGSGSYEQYF
TRBV9	14	TRBJ1-2	NA	NA	TGTGCCAGCAGCGTCGCCGGGACGCAGGTTGGCTACACCTTC	CASSVAGTQVGYTF
TRBV5-5	11	TRBJ2-7	NA	NA	TGTGCCAGCAGCTGGGGATACGAGCAGTACTTC	CASSWGYEQYF
TRBV27	15	TRBJ2-7	once	TRBD2	TGTGCCAGCGGAGTGGGAGGGCCCCTTTCCTACGAGCAGTACTTC	CASGVGGPLSYEQYF
TRBV18	15	TRBJ1-1	NA	NA	TGTGCCAGCTCACCAACAGGACGTAGGATTACTGAAGCTTTCTTT	CASSPTGRRITEAFF
TRBV2	15	TRBJ2-7	NA	TRBD2	TGTGCCAGCGCCCTGAGTACCTTAGCGGGCTACGAGCAGTACTTC	CASALSTLAGYEQYF
TRBV6-5	15	TRBJ2-7	few	NA	TGTGCCAGCTCAACGGGGGGACAGGACTACTACGAGCAGTACTTC	CASSTGGQDYYEQYF
TRBV27	15	TRBJ1-5	NA	TRBD1	TGTGCCAGCAGCCCAGGACAGGCCGACAATCAGCCCCAGCATTTT	CASSPGQADNQPQHF
TRBV7-9	18	TRBJ1-2	NA	NA	TGTGCCAGCAGCTTCCATATTTCAGGGCCCAAAGCTACCTATGGCTACACCTTC	CASSFHISGPKATYGYTF
TRBV5-1	15	TRBJ1-4	NA	NA	TGCGCCAGCAGCTTGGACCAGGGGTGGAATGAAAAACTGTTTTTT	CASSLDQGWNEKLFF
TRBV29-1	15	TRBJ1-4	NA	NA	TGCAGCGTTGATGGGACTCCGGACAACAATGAAAAACTGTTTTTT	CSVDGTPDNNEKLFF
TRBV5-1	16	TRBJ1-5	many	NA	TGCGCCAGCAGCCCAGACGCGGCCGGACCTAATCAGCCCCAGCATTTT	CASSPDAAGPNQPQHF
TRBV27	14	TRBJ2-7	NA	NA	TGTGCCAGCACCGACCCGGGGCGAACCTACGAGCAGTACTTC	CASTDPGRTYEQYF
TRBV5-1	16	TRBJ2-2	few	NA	TGCGCCAGCAGCCTCGGTCGAATCCCTCACACCGGGGAGCTGTTTTTT	CASSLGRIPHTGELFF
TRBV30	15	TRBJ1-4	NA	NA	TGTGCCTGGAGTGGATGGCGGCGAACTAATGAAAAACTGTTTTTT	CAWSGWRRTNEKLFF
TRBV5-6	13	TRBJ1-2	few	NA	TGTGCCAGCAGCTTCCCAGGGAACTATGGCTACACCTTC	CASSFPGNYGYTF
TRBV5-4	13	TRBJ1-2	many	NA	TGTGCCAGCAGCTTGGTTGGGAACTATGGCTACACCTTC	CASSLVGNYGYTF
TRBV2	13	TRBJ1-1	NA	NA	TGTGCCAGCAGCTTGGGCCCGAACACTGAAGCTTTCTTT	CASSLGPNTEAFF
TRBV7-7	16	TRBJ2-1	few	TRBD1	TGTGCTAGCAGCCTGGAAACAGGGGTCATCCCCAATGAGCAGTTCTTC	CASSLETGVIPNEQFF
TRBV4-2	15	TRBJ1-4	NA	TRBD1	TGTGCCAGCAGCTTGGCTCGGACAGGGAATGAAAAACTGTTTTTT	CASSLARTGNEKLFF
TRBV5-1	17	TRBJ2-1	NA	NA	TGCGCCAGCAGCTTTGGGCCCTCGCGGGGCTCCTACAATGAGCAGTTCTTC	CASSFGPSRGSYNEQFF
TRBV4-3	14	TRBJ1-2	few	NA	TGCGCCAGCAGCAGTCAGAGCCTAGACTATGGCTACACCTTC	CASSSQSLDYGYTF
TRBV6-1	16	TRBJ2-2	many	NA	TGTGCCAGCAGTGAAAGGCGGGGTGGAGGGACCGGGGAGCTGTTTTTT	CASSERRGGGTGELFF
TRBV5-4	15	TRBJ2-7	NA	TRBD2	TGTGCCAGCAGCTTGGCGGGAGGCCTCCTCTACGAGCAGTACTTC	CASSLAGGLLYEQYF
TRBV5-1	15	TRBJ2-7	few	NA	TGCGCCAGCAGCTTGCGCGGGGACTCGAACTACGAGCAGTACTTC	CASSLRGDSNYEQYF
TRBV29-1	13	TRBJ2-5	NA	NA	TGCAGCGTTGAAGTTGGGCAATTGGAGACCCAGTACTTC	CSVEVGQLETQYF
TRBV18	13	TRBJ1-5	few	NA	TGTGCCAGCTCACCACCGGGGGATCAGCCCCAGCATTTT	CASSPPGDQPQHF
TRBV10-3	16	TRBJ1-3	many	NA	TGTGCCATCAGTGAGTCGGTAGGGGACACTGGAAACACCATATATTTT	CAISESVGDTGNTIYF
TRBV4-2	12	TRBJ2-3	few	NA	TGTGCCAGCAGCTTAGTACTAGCAACGCAGTATTTT	CASSLVLATQYF
TRBV7-2	15	TRBJ2-2	few	TRBD2	TGTGCCAGCAGCTCTCTAGCGGTGAACACCGGGGAGCTGTTTTTT	CASSSLAVNTGELFF
TRBV28	11	TRBJ2-7	NA	NA	TGTGCCAGCAGTGGCAAATACGAGCAGTACTTC	CASSGKYEQYF
TRBV18	14	TRBJ2-1	NA	NA	TGTGCCAGCTCACCACCAGGGGGAAAGGATGAGCAGTTCTTC	CASSPPGGKDEQFF
TRBV11-2	12	TRBJ2-3	NA	NA	TGTGCCAGCAGCTTAGTCGGTAGGGAAAAGTATTTT	CASSLVGREKYF
TRBV7-2	11	TRBJ2-7	NA	NA	TGTGCCAGCAGCTCTAACTACGAGCAGTACTTC	CASSSNYEQYF
TRBV4-3	14	TRBJ1-5	once	NA	TGCGCCAGCAGCCAAGATACACAGGGTCAGCCCCAGCATTTT	CASSQDTQGQPQHF
TRBV4-1	12	TRBJ1-6	few	NA	TGCGCCAGCAGTATAAATAATTCACCCCTCCACTTT	CASSINNSPLHF
TRBV18	18	TRBJ2-7	NA	TRBD2	TGTGCCAGCTCATCAGCGGGAGCGCAGATAAGCGCCGGCTACGAGCAGTACTTC	CASSSAGAQISAGYEQYF
TRBV29-1	9	TRBJ2-7	few	NA	TGCAGCGGACCCAGGGTGGAGTACTTC	CSGPRVEYF
TRBV29-1	14	TRBJ2-7	many	NA	TGCAGCGCTGGGGCGGGGCGCGTAGGCTACGAGCAGTACTTC	CSAGAGRVGYEQYF
TRBV29-1	15	TRBJ1-1	NA	NA	TGCAGCGTTGCCCCCGGAACGGGTACAAACACTGAAGCTTTCTTT	CSVAPGTGTNTEAFF
TRBV5-1	15	TRBJ2-1	NA	TRBD2	TGCGCCAGCAGCGCTGGGACTAGCGGGTACAATGAGCAGTTCTTC	CASSAGTSGYNEQFF
TRBV5-6	14	TRBJ2-1	NA	TRBD2	TGTGCCAGCAGCCCGGCGGGGGCCTACAATGAGCAGTTCTTC	CASSPAGAYNEQFF
TRBV2	14	TRBJ2-3	NA	TRBD1	TGTGCCAGCAGCGATCAGACAGGGGCAGATACGCAGTATTTT	CASSDQTGADTQYF
TRBV27	14	TRBJ2-2	few	TRBD1	TGTGCCAGCAGTAAGACAGGGGGGACCGGGGAGCTGTTTTTT	CASSKTGGTGELFF